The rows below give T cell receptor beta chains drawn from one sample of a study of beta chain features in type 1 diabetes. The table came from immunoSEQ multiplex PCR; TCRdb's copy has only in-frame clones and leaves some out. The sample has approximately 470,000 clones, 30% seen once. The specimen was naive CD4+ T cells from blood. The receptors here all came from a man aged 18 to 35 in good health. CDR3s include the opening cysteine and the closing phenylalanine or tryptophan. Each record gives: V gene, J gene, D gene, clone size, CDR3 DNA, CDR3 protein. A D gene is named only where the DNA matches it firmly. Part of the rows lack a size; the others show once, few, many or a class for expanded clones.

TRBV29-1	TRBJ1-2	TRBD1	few	TGCAGCGCAGCGACAGGGAGCCATTATGGCTACACCTTC	CSAATGSHYGYTF
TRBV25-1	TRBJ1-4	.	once	TGTGCCAGCAGTGCACAGGGTTTTGTGGAAAAACTGTTTTTT	CASSAQGFVEKLFF
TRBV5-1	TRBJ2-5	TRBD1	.	TGCGCCAGCAGCTTGACAGGGGACCAAGAGACCCAGTACTTC	CASSLTGDQETQYF
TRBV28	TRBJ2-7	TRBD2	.	TGTGCCAGCGGACTACAGGGGACTAGCGGGACCTACGAGCAGTACTTC	CASGLQGTSGTYEQYF
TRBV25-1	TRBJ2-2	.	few	TGTGCCAGCAGTGAATTTGGGACCTTCACCGGGGAGCTGTTTTTT	CASSEFGTFTGELFF
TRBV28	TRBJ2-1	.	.	TGTGCCAGCAGTTATTACAATGAGCAGTTCTTC	CASSYYNEQFF
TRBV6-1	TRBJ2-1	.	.	TGTGCCAGCAAGGACTGGAATGAGCAGTTCTTC	CASKDWNEQFF
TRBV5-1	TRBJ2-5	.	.	TGCGCCAGCAGCTTCGTGGGAACTGAGGCCCAGTACTTC	CASSFVGTEAQYF
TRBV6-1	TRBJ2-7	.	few	TGTGCCAGCAGTGCTCTTTTTGCCCGGGCCTACGAGCAGTACTTC	CASSALFARAYEQYF
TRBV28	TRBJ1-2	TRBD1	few	TGTGCCAGCAGTTCTCCGGGACAGGGGGAGGTTTATGGCTACACCTTC	CASSSPGQGEVYGYTF
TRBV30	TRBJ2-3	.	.	TGTGCCTGGCGACAGGCGGCAAGCACAGATACGCAGTATTTT	CAWRQAASTDTQYF
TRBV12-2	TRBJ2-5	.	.	TGTGCAAGTCGCTTAGCCGGGACGCCAGACTCAGGGGAGACCCAGTACTTC	CASRLAGTPDSGETQYF
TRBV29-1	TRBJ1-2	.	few	TGCAGCGTTGAAGGGGCGAGCAACTATGGCTACACCTTC	CSVEGASNYGYTF
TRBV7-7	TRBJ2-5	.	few	TGTGCTAGCACCCCGGGCCTCGGAGGAGAGACCCAGTACTTC	CASTPGLGGETQYF
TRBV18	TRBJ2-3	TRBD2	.	TGTGCCAGCTCACCGCGGGTAGCGGGCTCGCCAGATACGCAGTATTTT	CASSPRVAGSPDTQYF
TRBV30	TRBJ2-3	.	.	TGTGCCTGCCTGGATCGGACCCATGGGGATACGCAGTATTTT	CACLDRTHGDTQYF
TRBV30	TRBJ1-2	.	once	TGTGCCTGGAGTGTACGGAGGGCAGGGCATGGCTACACCTTC	CAWSVRRAGHGYTF
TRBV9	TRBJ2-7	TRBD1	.	TGTGCCAGCAGCGTTGACAGGGCCGCCTACGAGCAGTACTTC	CASSVDRAAYEQYF
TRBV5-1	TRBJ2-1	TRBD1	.	TGCGCCAGCAGGACGGGACAGGGGAACAATGAGCAGTTCTTC	CASRTGQGNNEQFF
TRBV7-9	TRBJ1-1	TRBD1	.	TGTGCCAGCAGCTTACCGGACAGGGCAGCTGAAGCTTTCTTT	CASSLPDRAAEAFF
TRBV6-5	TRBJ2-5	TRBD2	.	TGTGCCAGCAGAAGACTAGCGGGAGTAAAAGAGACCCAGTACTTC	CASRRLAGVKETQYF
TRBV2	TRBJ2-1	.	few	TGTGCCAGCACGCACGGGAATTCCCCCAATGAGCAGTTCTTC	CASTHGNSPNEQFF
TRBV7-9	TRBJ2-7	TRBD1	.	TGTGCCAGCAGCACGGGACAGGGCTACGAGCAGTACTTC	CASSTGQGYEQYF
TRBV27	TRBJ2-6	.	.	TGTGCCAGCACTCAAGAGACAGGCTCTGGGGCCAACGTCCTGACTTTC	CASTQETGSGANVLTF
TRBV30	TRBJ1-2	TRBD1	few	TGTGCCTGGAGTTCCCAGGGGGCAGGGCCCTATGGCTACACCTTC	CAWSSQGAGPYGYTF
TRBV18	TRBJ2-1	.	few	TGTGCCAGCTCACCGGACCGGGAATCCTACAATGAGCAGTTCTTC	CASSPDRESYNEQFF